This paragraph covers one T cell receptor beta chain sequence. Antigen unknown. This CDR3 is missing its conserved last phenylalanine or tryptophan, likely due to a read error. This sample was taken from a study of CD8+CD57+ T cells in acquired aplastic anemia. TCR beta VDJ and CDR3 were profiled, and genomic DNA was the template. Via MiXCR, TCRdb re-called the reads, giving one row per CDR3 protein. In the table there are some 290,000 distinct CDR3 sequences, around 60% of which are singletons. The germline CDR1 and CDR2 sequences are SEHNR and FQNEAQ (reference sequence). V lost 7 bases and J lost 7, with 23 bases in between. The CDR3 extends over 15 amino acids. General observations from the study: CD8+ Simpson's diversity in patients was not significantly different from that in controls.

The chain employs TRBV7-9 and TRBJ2-7, with D possibly being TRBD1 (5 bases). The origin of this receptor is a human donor with severe aplastic anemia or a healthy control (not recorded which). Material: sorted CD4+, CD8+, or CD8+CD57+ T cells (not recorded which) from PBMCs. The CDR3 spells CASTSGGRVLGEQYL. CDR3 in DNA: TGTGCCAGCACCTCAGGCGGCAGGGTGCTTGGGGAGCAGTACCTC.